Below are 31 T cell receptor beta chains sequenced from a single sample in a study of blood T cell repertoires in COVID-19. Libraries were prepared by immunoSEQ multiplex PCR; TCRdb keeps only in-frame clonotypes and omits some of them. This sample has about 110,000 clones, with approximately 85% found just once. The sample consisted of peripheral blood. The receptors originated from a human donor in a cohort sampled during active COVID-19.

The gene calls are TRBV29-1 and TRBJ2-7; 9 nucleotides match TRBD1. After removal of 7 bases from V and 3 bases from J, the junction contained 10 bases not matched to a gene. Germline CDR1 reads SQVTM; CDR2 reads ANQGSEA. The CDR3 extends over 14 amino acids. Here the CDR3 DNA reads TGCAGCGCCTTGCCGGGACAGGGTAACTACGAGCAGTACTTC. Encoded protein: CSALPGQGNYEQYF.

Here the CDR3 reads CASSSRQGENTIYF. The CDR3, as DNA: TGTGCCAGCAGCTCGAGACAGGGAGAGAACACCATATATTTT. The chain recombines TRBV7-2 with TRBJ1-3; TRBD1 matches 7 bases. Germline values: CDR1 SGHTA, CDR2 FQGNSA. This CDR3 spans 14 amino acids. V trimming: 4 bases; J trimming: 7 bases; junction bases outside the gene matches: 7.

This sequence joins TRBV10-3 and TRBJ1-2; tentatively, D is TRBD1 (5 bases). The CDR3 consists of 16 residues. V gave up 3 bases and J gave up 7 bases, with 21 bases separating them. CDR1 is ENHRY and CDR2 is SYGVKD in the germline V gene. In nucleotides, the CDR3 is TGTGCCATCAGTGAATCACTAGTCAGGCGCGGGGGTGGCTACACCTTC. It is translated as CAISESLVRRGGGYTF.

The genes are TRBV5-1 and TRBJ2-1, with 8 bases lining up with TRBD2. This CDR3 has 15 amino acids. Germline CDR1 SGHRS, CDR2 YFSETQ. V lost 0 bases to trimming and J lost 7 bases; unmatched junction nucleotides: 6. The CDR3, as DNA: TGCGCCAGCAGCTTGGGAGCGGGAGTGGGGAATGAGCAGTTCTTC. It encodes CASSLGAGVGNEQFF. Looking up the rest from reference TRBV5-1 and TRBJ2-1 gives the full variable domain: KAGVTQTPRYLIKTRGQQVTLSCSPISGHRSVSWYQQTPGQGLQFLFEYFSETQRNKGNFPGRFSGRQFSNSRSEMNVSTLELGDSALYLCASSLGAGVGNEQFFGPGTRLTVL.

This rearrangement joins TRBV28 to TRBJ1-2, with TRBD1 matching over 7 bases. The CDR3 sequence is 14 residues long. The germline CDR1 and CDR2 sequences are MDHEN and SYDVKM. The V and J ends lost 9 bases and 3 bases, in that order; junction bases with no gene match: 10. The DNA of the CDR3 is TGTGCCAGTATGACAGGGCGGTCATACTATGGCTACACCTTC. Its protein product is CASMTGRSYYGYTF.

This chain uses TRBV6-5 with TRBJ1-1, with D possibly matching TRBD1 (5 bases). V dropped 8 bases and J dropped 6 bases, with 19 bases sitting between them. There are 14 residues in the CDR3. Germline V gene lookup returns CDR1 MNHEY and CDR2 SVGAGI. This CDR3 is CASRGRRGSPEAFF. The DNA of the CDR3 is TGTGCCAGCCGGGGACGCCGGGGGAGCCCTGAAGCTTTCTTT.

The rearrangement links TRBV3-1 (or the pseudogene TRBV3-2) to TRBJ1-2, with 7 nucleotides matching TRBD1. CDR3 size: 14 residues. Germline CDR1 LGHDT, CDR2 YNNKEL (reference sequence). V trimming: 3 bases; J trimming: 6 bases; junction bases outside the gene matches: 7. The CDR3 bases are TGTGCCAGCAGCCAGGGCTCAGGGGGAGATGGCTACACCTTC. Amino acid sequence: CASSQGSGGDGYTF.

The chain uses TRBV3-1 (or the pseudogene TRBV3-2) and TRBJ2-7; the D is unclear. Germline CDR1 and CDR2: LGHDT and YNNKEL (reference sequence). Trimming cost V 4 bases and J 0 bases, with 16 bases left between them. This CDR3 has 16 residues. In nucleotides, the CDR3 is TGTGCCAGCAGCCCGCCCCCTGACTCTCCCTCCTACGAGCAGTACTTC. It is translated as CASSPPPDSPSYEQYF.

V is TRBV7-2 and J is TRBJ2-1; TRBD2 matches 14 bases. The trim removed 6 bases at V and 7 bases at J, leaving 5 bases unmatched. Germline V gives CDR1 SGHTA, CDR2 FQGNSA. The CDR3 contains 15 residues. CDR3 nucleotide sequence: TGTGCCAGCAGGATGGGACTAGCGGGGGAAAATGAGCAGTTCTTC. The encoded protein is CASRMGLAGENEQFF.

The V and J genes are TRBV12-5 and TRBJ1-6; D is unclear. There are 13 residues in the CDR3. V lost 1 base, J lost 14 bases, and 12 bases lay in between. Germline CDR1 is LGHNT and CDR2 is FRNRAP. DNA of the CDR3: TGTGCTAGTGGTTTGGAGCCCGGGTTGGCCCTCCACTTT. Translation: CASGLEPGLALHF.

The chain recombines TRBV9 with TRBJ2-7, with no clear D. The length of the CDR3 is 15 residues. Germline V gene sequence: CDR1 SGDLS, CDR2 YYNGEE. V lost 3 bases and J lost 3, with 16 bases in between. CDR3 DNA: TGTGCCAGCAGCGCCGCCGCCATGGGCTACTACGAGCAGTACTTC. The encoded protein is CASSAAAMGYYEQYF.

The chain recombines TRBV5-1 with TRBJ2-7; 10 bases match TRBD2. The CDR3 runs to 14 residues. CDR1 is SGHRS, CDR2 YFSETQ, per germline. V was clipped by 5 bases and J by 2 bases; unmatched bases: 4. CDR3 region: CASSRTSGTYEQYF. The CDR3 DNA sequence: TGCGCCAGCAGTAGGACTAGCGGAACCTACGAGCAGTACTTC.

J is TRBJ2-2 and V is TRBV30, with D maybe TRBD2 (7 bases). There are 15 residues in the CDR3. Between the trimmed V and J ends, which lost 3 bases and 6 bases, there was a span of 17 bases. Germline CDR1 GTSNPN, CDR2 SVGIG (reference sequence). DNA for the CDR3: TGTGCCTGGAGAAAGGCGGGGGCCGCGGCCGGGGAGCTGTTTTTT. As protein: CAWRKAGAAAGELFF. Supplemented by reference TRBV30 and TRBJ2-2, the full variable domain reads SQTIHQWPATLVQPVGSPLSLECTVEGTSNPNLYWYRQAAGRGLQLLFYSVGIGQISSEVPQNLSASRPQDRQFILSSKKLLLSDSGFYLCAWRKAGAAAGELFFGEGSRLTVL.

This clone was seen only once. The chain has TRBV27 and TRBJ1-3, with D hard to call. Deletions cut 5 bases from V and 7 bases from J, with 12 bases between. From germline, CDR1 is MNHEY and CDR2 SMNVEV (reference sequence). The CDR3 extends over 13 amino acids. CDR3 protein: CASSPRTGNTIYF. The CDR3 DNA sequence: TGTGCCAGCAGTCCACGTACCGGTAACACCATATATTTT.

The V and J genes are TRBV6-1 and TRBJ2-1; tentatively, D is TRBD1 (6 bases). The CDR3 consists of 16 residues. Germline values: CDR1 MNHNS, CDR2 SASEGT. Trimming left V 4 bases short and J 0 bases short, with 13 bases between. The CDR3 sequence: CASSGNRANSYNEQFF. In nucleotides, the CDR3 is TGTGCCAGCAGTGGAAACAGGGCCAACTCCTACAATGAGCAGTTCTTC.

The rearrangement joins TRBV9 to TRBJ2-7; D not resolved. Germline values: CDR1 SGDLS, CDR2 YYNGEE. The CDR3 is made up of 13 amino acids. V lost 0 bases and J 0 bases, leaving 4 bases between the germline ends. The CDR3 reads CASSVGSSYEQYF. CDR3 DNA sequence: TGTGCCAGCAGCGTAGGCAGCTCCTACGAGCAGTACTTC.

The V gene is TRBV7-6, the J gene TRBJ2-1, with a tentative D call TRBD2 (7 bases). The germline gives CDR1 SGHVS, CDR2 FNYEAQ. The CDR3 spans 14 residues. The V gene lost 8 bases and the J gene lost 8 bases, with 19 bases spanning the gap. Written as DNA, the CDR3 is TGTGCCAGCCGTCGGGGGGCCCATACCGATGAGCAGTTCTTC. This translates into CASRRGAHTDEQFF.

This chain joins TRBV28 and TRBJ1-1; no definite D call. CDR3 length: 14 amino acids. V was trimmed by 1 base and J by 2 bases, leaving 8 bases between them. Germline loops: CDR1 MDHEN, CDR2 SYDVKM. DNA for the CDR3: TGTGCCAGCAGTTTATTGCGGGTTAACACTGAAGCTTTCTTT. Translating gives CASSLLRVNTEAFF.

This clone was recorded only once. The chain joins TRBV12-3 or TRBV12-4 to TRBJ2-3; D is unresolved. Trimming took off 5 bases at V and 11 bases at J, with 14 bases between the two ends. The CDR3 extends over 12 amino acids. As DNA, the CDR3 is TGTGCCAGCAGTCTCCCCGTTCTCCTGCAGTATTTT. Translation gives CASSLPVLLQYF.

The CDR3 sequence: CASSLGPQRAEAFF. CDR3 sequence (DNA): TGCGCCAGCAGCTTGGGACCCCAGAGGGCTGAAGCTTTCTTT. This rearrangement joins TRBV5-1 to TRBJ1-1; D is unresolved. Trimming removed 0 bases from V and 6 bases from J, with 12 bases in between. Germline V gene data show CDR1 as SGHRS and CDR2 as YFSETQ. This CDR3 region has 14 residues.

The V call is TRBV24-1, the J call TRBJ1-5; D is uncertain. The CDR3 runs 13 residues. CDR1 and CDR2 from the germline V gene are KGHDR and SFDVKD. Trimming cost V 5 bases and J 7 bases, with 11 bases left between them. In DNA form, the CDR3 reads TGTGCCACCAGTGCCAGCGGCGACCAGCCCCAGCATTTT. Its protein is CATSASGDQPQHF.

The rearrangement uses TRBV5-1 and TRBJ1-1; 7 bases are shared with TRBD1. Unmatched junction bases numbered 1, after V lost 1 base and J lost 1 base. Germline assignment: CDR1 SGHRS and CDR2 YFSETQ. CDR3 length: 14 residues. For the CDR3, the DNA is TGCGCCAGCAGCTTGTCAGGGGGGAACACTGAAGCTTTCTTT. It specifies CASSLSGGNTEAFF.

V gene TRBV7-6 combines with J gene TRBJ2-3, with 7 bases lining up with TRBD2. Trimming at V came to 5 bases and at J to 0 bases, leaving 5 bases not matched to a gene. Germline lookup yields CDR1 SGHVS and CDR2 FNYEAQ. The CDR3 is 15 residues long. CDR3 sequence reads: CASSRQAGSTDTQYF. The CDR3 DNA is TGTGCCAGCAGCCGACAAGCGGGAAGCACAGATACGCAGTATTTT.

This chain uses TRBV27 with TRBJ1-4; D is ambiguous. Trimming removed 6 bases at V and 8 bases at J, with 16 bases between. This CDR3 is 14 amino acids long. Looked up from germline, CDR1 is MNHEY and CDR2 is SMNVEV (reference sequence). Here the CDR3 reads CASRSPTTGEKLFF. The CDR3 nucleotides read TGTGCCAGCAGAAGCCCAACTACTGGAGAAAAACTGTTTTTT.

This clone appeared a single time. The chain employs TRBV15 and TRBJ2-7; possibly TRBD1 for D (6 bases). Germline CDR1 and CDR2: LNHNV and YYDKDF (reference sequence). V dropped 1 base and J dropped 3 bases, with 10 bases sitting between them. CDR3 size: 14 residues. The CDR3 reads CATSRAGTNYEQYF. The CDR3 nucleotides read TGTGCCACCAGCAGAGCCGGGACAAACTACGAGCAGTACTTC.

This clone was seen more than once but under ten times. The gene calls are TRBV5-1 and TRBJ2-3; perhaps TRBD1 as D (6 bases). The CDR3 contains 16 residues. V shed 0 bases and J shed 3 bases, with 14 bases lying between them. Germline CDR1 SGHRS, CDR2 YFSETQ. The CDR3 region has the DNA TGCGCCAGCAGCTTGGACGCCTCCGGGACAACAGATACGCAGTATTTT. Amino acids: CASSLDASGTTDTQYF.

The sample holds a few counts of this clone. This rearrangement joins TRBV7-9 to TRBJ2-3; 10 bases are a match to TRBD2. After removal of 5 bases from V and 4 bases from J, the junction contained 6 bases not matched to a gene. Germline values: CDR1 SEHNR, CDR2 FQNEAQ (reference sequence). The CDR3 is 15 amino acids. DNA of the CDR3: TGTGCCAGCAGCCAAGTTCTAGCGGGGGCAGATACGCAGTATTTT. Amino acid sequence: CASSQVLAGADTQYF.

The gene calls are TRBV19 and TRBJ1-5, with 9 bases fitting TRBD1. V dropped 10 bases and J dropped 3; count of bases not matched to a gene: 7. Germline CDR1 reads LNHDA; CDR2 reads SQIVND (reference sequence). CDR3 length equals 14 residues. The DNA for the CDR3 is TGTGCCACCGGACAGGGGCCGTACAATCAGCCCCAGCATTTT. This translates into CATGQGPYNQPQHF.

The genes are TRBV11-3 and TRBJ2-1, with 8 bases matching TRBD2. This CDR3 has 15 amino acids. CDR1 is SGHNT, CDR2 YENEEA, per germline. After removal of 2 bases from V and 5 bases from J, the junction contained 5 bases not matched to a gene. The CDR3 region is CASSLWAGGHNEQFF. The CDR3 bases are TGTGCCAGCAGCTTATGGGCGGGAGGCCACAATGAGCAGTTCTTC.

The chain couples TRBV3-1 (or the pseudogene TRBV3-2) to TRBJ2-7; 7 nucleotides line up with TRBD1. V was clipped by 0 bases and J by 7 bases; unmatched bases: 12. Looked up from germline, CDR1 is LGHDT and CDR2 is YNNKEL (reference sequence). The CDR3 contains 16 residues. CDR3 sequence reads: CASSQDPRQGTNEQYF. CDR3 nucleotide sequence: TGTGCCAGCAGCCAAGATCCGAGACAGGGAACAAATGAGCAGTACTTC.

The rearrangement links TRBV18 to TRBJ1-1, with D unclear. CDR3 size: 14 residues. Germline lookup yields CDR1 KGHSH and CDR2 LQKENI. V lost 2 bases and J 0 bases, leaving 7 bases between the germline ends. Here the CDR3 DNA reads TGTGCCAGCTCACCAGAGCTCATGAACACTGAAGCTTTCTTT. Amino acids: CASSPELMNTEAFF.